The 9 T cell receptor beta chains below all came from one sample that was sequenced in a study of cytomegalovirus exposure and HLA in healthy donors. The primer mix had 60 Vbeta and 13 Jbeta primers. Sequenced by immunoSEQ multiplex PCR; TCRdb stores in-frame clones only, minus some. This table has about 150,000 clones, approximately 80% appearing once. Material for sequencing was PBMCs. The receptors derive from a woman in her forties in good health and CMV-seronegative.

This chain uses TRBV6-6 with TRBJ2-7; tentative D call: TRBD1 (6 bases). V was clipped by 1 base and J by 4 bases, with 14 bases between them. This CDR3 has 15 amino acids. The germline CDR1 and CDR2 sequences are MNHNY and SVGAGI (reference sequence). The CDR3 region is CASSYLAQGVYEQYF. CDR3 nucleotides: TGTGCCAGCAGTTACTTGGCACAGGGCGTTTACGAGCAGTACTTC.

V and J are TRBV9 and TRBJ2-3; D might be TRBD2 (6 bases). The V end lost 4 bases, the J end lost 0 bases, and 12 bases lay between the germline ends. The CDR3 length is 15 residues. The V gene's germline CDR1 is SGDLS and CDR2 YYNGEE. CDR3 loop: CASSWGGRSTDTQYF. The CDR3 bases are TGTGCCAGCAGCTGGGGAGGTAGGAGCACAGATACGCAGTATTTT.

The V gene is TRBV4-3, the J gene TRBJ2-1, with 9 bases that match TRBD2. The CDR3 sequence is 18 residues long. J lost 5 bases, V lost 4 bases, and 15 bases had no gene match. Germline V gene lookup returns CDR1 LGHNA and CDR2 YSLEER. In DNA form, the CDR3 reads TGCGCCAGCAGCCGTACTCCCTATAGCGGGAGCCGGAACAATGAGCAGTTCTTC. It yields the protein CASSRTPYSGSRNNEQFF.

The chain combines TRBV5-6 with TRBJ1-1; D is ambiguous. The CDR3 length is 14 residues. V was shortened by 4 bases and J by 1 base, with 11 bases between the two germline ends. Per the germline V gene, CDR1 is SGHDT and CDR2 is YYEEEE. The CDR3 here is CASSVDPRNTEAFF. DNA for the CDR3: TGTGCCAGCAGCGTCGATCCGCGGAACACTGAAGCTTTCTTT.

The gene calls are TRBV18 and TRBJ2-1; 8 nucleotides match TRBD2. Trimming at V came to 3 bases and at J to 5 bases, leaving 15 bases not matched to a gene. The CDR3 extends over 18 amino acids. Germline V gene lookup returns CDR1 KGHSH and CDR2 LQKENI. Here the CDR3 DNA reads TGTGCCAGCTCACCCCTGAGGACGGGAGGGATACAAAACAATGAGCAGTTCTTC. Its translation: CASSPLRTGGIQNNEQFF.

This clone was seen only a few times. The V call is TRBV11-3, the J call TRBJ2-7, with 13 bases that match TRBD2. The CDR3 has 17 residues. The ends lost 1 base at V and 4 bases at J; junction bases unmatched: 7. The germline CDR1 and CDR2 sequences are SGHNT and YENEEA. Here the CDR3 reads CASSLVPLTSGGYEQYF. As DNA, the CDR3 is TGTGCCAGCAGCTTAGTCCCACTGACTAGCGGGGGGTACGAGCAGTACTTC.

This clone was observed a single time. The V call is TRBV21-1, the J call TRBJ2-3; the D segment call TRBD2 is taken from the table without a DNA check. TRBV21-1 is a documented pseudogene. The CDR3 runs to 13 residues. DNA for the CDR3: TGTGCCAGCAGCGCTACTAGCACAGATACGCAGTATTTT. Translation gives CASSATSTDTQYF.

The rearrangement uses TRBV4-3 and TRBJ2-3; weak D call: TRBD1 (5 bases). CDR3 length: 17 amino acids. Trimming removed 0 bases at V and 0 bases at J, with 13 bases between. Germline V CDR1 and CDR2: LGHNA, YSLEER. The CDR3 nucleotides are TGCGCCAGCAGCCAAGATTCCGACAGAAAAAGCACAGATACGCAGTATTTT. This codes for CASSQDSDRKSTDTQYF.

The chain is built from TRBV6-5 and TRBJ2-7, with 9 nucleotides matching TRBD2. Losses at the gene ends were 5 bases for V and 5 bases for J; bases not matched to a gene: 7. The CDR3 covers 14 residues. The germline gives CDR1 MNHEY, CDR2 SVGAGI. The CDR3 nucleotides are TGTGCCAGCAGTGTAGCGGGAGAGGGGGACGAGCAGTACTTC. Its protein product is CASSVAGEGDEQYF.